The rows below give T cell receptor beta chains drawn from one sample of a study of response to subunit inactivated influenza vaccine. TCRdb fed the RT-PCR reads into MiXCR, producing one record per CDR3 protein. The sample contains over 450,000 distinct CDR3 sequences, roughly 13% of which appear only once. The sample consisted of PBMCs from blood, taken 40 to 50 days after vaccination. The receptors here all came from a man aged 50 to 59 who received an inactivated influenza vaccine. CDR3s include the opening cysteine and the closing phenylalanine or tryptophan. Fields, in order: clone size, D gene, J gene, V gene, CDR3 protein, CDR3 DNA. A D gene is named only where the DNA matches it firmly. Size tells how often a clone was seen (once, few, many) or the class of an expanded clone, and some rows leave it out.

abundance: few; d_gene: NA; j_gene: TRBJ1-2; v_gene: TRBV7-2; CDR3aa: CASSLFSSGVSYGYTF; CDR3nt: TGTGCCAGCAGCTTATTTTCATCAGGGGTATCCTATGGCTACACCTTC
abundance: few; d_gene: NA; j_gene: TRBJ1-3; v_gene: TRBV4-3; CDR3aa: CASSYRVGAGTSGNTIYF; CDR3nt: TGCGCCAGCAGCTACCGGGTTGGCGCGGGCACCTCTGGAAACACCATATATTTT
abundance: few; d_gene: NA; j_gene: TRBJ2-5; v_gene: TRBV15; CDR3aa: CATSTTEAQETQYF; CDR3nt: TGTGCCACCAGCACGACCGAAGCACAAGAGACCCAGTACTTC
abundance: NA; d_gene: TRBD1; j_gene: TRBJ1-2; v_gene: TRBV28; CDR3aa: CASSSPGQGLGGYTF; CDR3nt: TGTGCCAGCAGTTCCCCAGGACAGGGATTAGGTGGCTACACCTTC
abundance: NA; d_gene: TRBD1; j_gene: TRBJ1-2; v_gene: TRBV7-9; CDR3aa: CASSWGTGANYGYTF; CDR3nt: TGTGCCAGCAGCTGGGGGACAGGGGCTAACTATGGCTACACCTTC
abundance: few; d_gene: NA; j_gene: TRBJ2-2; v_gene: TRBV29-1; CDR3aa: CSVVGSSGELFF; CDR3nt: TGCAGCGTTGTCGGTTCGAGCGGGGAGCTGTTTTTT
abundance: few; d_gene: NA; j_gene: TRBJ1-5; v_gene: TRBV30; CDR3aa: CAWSVVMNSNQPQHF; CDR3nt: TGTGCCTGGAGTGTTGTTATGAATAGCAATCAGCCCCAGCATTTT
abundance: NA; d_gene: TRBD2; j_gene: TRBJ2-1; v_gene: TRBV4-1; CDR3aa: CASSQVVLAGGLGEQFF; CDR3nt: TGCGCCAGCAGCCAAGTGGTCCTAGCGGGGGGGCTGGGTGAGCAGTTCTTC
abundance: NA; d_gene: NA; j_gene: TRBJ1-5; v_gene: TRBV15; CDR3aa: CATSGGGQGYQPQHF; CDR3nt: TGTGCCACCAGCGGGGGGGGCCAAGGGTATCAGCCCCAGCATTTT
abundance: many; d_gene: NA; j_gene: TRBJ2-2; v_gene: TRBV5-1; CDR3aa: CASSLGSGELFF; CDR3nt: TGCGCCAGCAGCTTGGGATCCGGGGAGCTGTTTTTT
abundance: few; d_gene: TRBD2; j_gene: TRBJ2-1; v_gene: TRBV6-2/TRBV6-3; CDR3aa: CASSSPGTPYDSRGGSSYNEQFF; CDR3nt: TGTGCCAGCAGTTCCCCTGGAACTCCTTACGACTCTCGCGGGGGGAGCTCCTACAATGAGCAGTTCTTC
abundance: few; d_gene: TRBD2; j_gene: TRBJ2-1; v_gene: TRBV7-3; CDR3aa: CASSLGSGSGFNEQFF; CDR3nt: TGTGCCAGCAGCCTGGGTAGCGGGAGCGGTTTCAATGAGCAGTTCTTC
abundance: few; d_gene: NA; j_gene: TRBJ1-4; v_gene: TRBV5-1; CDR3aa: CASSLWVATNEKLFF; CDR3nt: TGCGCCAGCAGCTTGTGGGTTGCAACTAATGAAAAACTGTTTTTT
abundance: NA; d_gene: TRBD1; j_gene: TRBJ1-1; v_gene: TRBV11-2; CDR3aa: CASSLRPGGTEAFF; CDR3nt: TGTGCCAGCAGCTTAAGGCCAGGGGGCACTGAAGCTTTCTTT
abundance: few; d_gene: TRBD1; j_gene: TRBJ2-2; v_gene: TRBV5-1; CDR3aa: CASSTGTGETGELFF; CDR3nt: TGCGCCAGCAGCACCGGGACAGGGGAAACCGGGGAGCTGTTTTTT
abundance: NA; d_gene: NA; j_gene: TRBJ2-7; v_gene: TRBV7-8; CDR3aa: CASSLSETSYEQYF; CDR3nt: TGTGCCAGCAGCTTAAGTGAGACAAGCTACGAGCAGTACTTC
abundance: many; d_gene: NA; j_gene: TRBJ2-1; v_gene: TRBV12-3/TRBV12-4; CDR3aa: CASSFGGYEQFF; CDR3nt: TGTGCCAGCAGTTTTGGGGGATATGAGCAGTTCTTC
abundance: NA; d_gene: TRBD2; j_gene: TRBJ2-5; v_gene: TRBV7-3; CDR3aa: CASSTQGGSETQYF; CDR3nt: TGTGCCAGCAGTACCCAGGGCGGGAGCGAGACCCAGTACTTC
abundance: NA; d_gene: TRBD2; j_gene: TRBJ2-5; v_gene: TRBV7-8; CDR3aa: CATSLTSGGAKETQYF; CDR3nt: TGTGCCACCAGCTTGACTAGCGGGGGGGCTAAAGAGACCCAGTACTTC
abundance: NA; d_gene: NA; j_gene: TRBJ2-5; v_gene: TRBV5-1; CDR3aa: CASSWGSGQETQYF; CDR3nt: TGCGCCAGCAGCTGGGGTTCGGGCCAGGAGACCCAGTACTTC
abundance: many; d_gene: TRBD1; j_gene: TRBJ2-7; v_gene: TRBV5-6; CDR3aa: CASSPTDRGTSYEQYF; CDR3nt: TGTGCCAGCAGCCCAACTGACAGGGGGACCTCCTACGAGCAGTACTTC
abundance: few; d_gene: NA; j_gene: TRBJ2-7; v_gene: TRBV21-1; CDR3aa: CASSKASGSSYEQYF; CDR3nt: TGTGCCAGCAGCAAAGCGTCCGGCAGCTCCTACGAGCAGTACTTC
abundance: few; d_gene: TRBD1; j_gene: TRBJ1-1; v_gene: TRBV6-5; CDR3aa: CASSLQGPLLNTEAFF; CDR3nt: TGTGCCAGCAGTCTACAGGGGCCCCTTTTGAACACTGAAGCTTTCTTT
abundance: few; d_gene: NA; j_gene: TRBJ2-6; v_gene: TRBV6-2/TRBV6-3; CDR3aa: CASSYVASQTLSGANVLTF; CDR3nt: TGTGCCAGCAGTTACGTGGCATCGCAGACCCTCTCTGGGGCCAACGTCCTGACTTTC
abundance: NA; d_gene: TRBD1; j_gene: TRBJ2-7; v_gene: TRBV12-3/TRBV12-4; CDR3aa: CASSLSSIYRDRGTEQYF; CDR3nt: TGTGCCAGCAGTTTAAGTTCAATTTACCGGGACAGGGGCACCGAGCAGTACTTC
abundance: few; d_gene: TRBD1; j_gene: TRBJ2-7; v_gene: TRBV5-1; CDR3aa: CASSLLGTGALEQYF; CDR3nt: TGCGCCAGCAGCTTGTTGGGGACAGGGGCCCTCGAGCAGTACTTC
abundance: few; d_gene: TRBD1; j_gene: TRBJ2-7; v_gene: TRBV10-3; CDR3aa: CAISGTDSYEQYF; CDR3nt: TGTGCCATCTCCGGGACAGACTCTTACGAGCAGTACTTC
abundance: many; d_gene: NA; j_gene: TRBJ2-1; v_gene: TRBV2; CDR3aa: CASRNRVDEQFF; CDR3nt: TGTGCCAGCAGGAACAGGGTCGATGAGCAGTTCTTC
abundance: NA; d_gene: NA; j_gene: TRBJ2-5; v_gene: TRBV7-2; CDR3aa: CASSSPRGTQYF; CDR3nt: TGTGCCAGCAGCTCCCCCAGGGGGACCCAGTACTTC
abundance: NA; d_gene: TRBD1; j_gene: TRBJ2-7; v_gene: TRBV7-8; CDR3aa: CAVGTGSEQYF; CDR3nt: TGTGCCGTCGGGACAGGGTCCGAGCAGTACTTC
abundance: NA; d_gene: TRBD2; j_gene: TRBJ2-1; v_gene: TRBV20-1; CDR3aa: CSAAGLAGGGNEQFF; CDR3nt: TGCAGTGCTGCGGGACTAGCGGGAGGGGGTAATGAGCAGTTCTTC
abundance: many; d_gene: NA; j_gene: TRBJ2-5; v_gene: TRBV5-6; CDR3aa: CASSSLGGETQYF; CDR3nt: TGTGCCAGCAGCTCTCTAGGGGGAGAGACCCAGTACTTC
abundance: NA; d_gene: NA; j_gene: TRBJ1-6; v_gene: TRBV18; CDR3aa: CASSPSTGRGTLHF; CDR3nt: TGTGCCAGCTCACCTTCTACAGGGCGAGGAACCCTCCACTTT
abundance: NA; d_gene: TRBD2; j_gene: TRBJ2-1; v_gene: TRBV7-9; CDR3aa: CASSLLLAGDNEQFF; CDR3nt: TGTGCCAGCAGCTTACTGCTAGCGGGAGACAATGAGCAGTTCTTC
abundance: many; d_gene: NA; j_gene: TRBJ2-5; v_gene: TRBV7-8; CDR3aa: CASSWNSGQTQYF; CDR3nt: TGTGCCAGCAGCTGGAATAGTGGGCAGACCCAGTACTTC
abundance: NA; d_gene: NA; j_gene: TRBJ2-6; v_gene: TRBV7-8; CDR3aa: CASSYFPGRQRSGANVLTF; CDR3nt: TGTGCCAGCAGCTATTTCCCGGGACGCCAACGCTCTGGGGCCAACGTCCTGACTTTC
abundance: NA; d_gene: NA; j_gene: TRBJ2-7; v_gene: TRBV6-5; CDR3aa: CASSLNRDISYEQYF; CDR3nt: TGTGCCAGCAGTTTGAACAGGGACATATCCTACGAGCAGTACTTC
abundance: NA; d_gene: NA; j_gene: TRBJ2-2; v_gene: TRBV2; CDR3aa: CASSQRTPNTGELFF; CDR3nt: TGTGCCAGCAGTCAAAGGACACCGAACACCGGGGAGCTGTTTTTT
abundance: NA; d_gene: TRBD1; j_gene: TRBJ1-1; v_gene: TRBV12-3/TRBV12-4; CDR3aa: CASSTGEAEAFF; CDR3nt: TGTGCCAGCAGTACAGGGGAGGCTGAAGCTTTCTTT
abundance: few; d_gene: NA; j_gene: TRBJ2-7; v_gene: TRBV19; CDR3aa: CASSQQGKHEQYF; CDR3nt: TGTGCCAGTAGCCAGCAGGGGAAGCACGAGCAGTACTTC
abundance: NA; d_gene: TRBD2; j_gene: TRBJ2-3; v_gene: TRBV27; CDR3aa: CASSLSALAGSTDTQYF; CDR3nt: TGTGCCAGCAGTTTATCGGCGCTAGCGGGTAGCACAGATACGCAGTATTTT
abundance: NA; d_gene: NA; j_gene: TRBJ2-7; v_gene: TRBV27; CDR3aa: CASSHDYTEQYF; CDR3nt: TGTGCCAGCAGTCATGATTATACTGAGCAGTACTTC
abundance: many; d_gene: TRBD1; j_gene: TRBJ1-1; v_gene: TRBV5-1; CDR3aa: CASSLSPGQGNTEAFF; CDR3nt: TGCGCCAGCAGCTTGAGCCCGGGACAGGGGAACACTGAAGCTTTCTTT
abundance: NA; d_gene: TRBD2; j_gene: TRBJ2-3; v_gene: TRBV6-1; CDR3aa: CASSPLAGGRTDTQYF; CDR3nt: TGTGCCAGCAGTCCTCTAGCGGGAGGACGCACAGATACGCAGTATTTT
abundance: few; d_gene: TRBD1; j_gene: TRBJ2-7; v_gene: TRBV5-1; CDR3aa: CASSTQGRFYEQYF; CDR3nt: TGCGCCAGCAGCACACAGGGGAGATTCTACGAGCAGTACTTC
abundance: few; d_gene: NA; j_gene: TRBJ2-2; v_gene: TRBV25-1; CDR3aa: CASSELDTGELFF; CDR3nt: TGTGCCAGCAGTGAACTAGACACCGGGGAGCTGTTTTTT
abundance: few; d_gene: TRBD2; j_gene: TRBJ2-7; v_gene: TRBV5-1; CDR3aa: CASSWTSEKSYEQYF; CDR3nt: TGCGCCAGCAGCTGGACTAGCGAGAAATCCTACGAGCAGTACTTC
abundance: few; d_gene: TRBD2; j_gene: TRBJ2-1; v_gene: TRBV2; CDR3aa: CASSVSGSPYNEQFF; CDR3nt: TGTGCCAGCAGCGTTAGCGGGAGTCCCTACAATGAGCAGTTCTTC
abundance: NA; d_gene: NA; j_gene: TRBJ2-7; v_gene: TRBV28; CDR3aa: CASSLPGTSWYEQYF; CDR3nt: TGTGCCAGCTCGCTGCCTGGGACAAGTTGGTACGAGCAGTACTTC
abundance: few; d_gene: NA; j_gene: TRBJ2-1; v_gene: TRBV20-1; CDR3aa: CSARGGHRYNEQFF; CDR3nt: TGCAGTGCTAGAGGAGGACACAGGTACAATGAGCAGTTCTTC
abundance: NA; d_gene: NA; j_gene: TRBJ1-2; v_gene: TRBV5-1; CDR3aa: CASSTGTVEGYGYTF; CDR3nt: TGCGCCAGCAGCACCGGGACGGTAGAAGGTTATGGCTACACCTTC
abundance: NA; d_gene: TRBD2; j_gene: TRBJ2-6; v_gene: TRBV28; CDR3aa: CASSFVRGRAAGANVLTF; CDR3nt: TGTGCCAGCAGTTTCGTTCGCGGGAGGGCCGCTGGGGCCAACGTCCTGACTTTC
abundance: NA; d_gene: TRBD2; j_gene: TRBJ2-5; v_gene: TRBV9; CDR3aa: CASSVALLANQETQYF; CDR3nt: TGTGCCAGCAGCGTAGCGCTACTAGCGAACCAAGAGACCCAGTACTTC
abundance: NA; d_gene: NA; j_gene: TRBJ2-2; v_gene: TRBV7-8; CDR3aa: CASTDDTSYGENTGELFF; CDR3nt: TGTGCCAGCACTGACGATACCTCATACGGGGAGAACACCGGGGAGCTGTTTTTT
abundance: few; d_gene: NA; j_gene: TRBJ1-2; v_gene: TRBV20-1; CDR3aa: CSATSEGDGYTF; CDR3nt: TGCAGTGCTACCTCCGAGGGGGATGGCTACACCTTC
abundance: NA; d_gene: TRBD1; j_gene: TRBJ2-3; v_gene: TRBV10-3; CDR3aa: CAARKTGDSGTDTQYF; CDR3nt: TGTGCCGCCCGAAAGACAGGGGATAGTGGCACAGATACGCAGTATTTT
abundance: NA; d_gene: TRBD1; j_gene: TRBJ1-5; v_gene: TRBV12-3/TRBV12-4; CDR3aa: CASGTGESQPQHF; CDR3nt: TGTGCCAGTGGGACAGGGGAGAGTCAGCCCCAGCATTTT
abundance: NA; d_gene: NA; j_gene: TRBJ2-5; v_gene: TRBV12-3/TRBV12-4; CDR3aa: CASSWRGTYQETQYF; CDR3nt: TGTGCCAGCAGTTGGAGGGGGACGTACCAAGAGACCCAGTACTTC
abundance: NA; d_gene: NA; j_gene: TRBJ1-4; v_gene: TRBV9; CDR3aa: CASSSRAGSEKLFF; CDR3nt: TGTGCCAGCAGCTCCCGGGCAGGGAGTGAAAAACTGTTTTTT
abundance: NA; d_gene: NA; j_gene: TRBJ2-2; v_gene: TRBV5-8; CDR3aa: CASSLLNSLNTGELFF; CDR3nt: TGTGCCAGCAGCTTGTTAAACAGCCTGAACACCGGGGAGCTGTTTTTT